The clone carrying this TCR beta chain has only one observation. This sample was taken from a study of blood T cell repertoires in COVID-19. The CDR3 totals 16 residues. Germline CDR1 and CDR2: MDHEN and SYDVKM. Trimming took 5 bases from V and 2 from J, leaving 18 bases between them. Profiling relied on immunoSEQ multiplex PCR, and the TCRdb table lists in-frame clones only, not all of them. Of about 300,000 clones listed, 75% to 90% are singletons. Sequenced material: PBMCs or T cells enriched from blood (not recorded which). The source of this sequence is a woman aged 50 to 65 who had recovered from COVID-19. The chain carries TRBV28 and TRBJ1-1; a weak D match, TRBD1 (5 bases). CDR3 DNA: TGTGCCAGCAGTGGGACTGGGAAAGGGAAAAACACTGAAGCTTTCTTT. It is translated as CASSGTGKGKNTEAFF.